This T cell receptor (beta chain) was sequenced during a study of T-cell memory formation after mild COVID-19. The wider study: Largely donor-specific TCR clusters were found. The study's findings and limits: There were some responding clones in pre-infection memory, which suggested that cross-reactive memory had joined. For contracting clones, CD4+ ones sat mainly in CM and EM, CD8+ in EMRA.

With respect to this clonotype: The antigen is unknown.

Employing constant-segment primers, 5'RACE generated TCR alpha and TCR beta cDNA libraries bearing sample barcodes and UMIs. From the 5' RACE reads, TCRdb called clonotypes with MiXCR, one entry per CDR3 protein. This sample has fewer than 600,000 distinct CDR3 sequences; about 22% occur once, and the top ten carry around 9.2%. This CDR3 region has 15 residues. V was trimmed by 1 base and J by 6 bases, leaving 10 bases between them. Germline values: CDR1 SEHNR, CDR2 FQNEAQ (reference sequence). The TCR comes from an adult woman who had mild COVID-19 (a few samples of this study predate the infection). Cell type and time point are not known. This chain connects TRBV7-9 to TRBJ2-6, with D uncertain. The sequencing sample was made of PBMCs or a T cell subset sorted from them (not recorded which). CDR3 residues: CASSLGASKANVLTF. The CDR3 bases are TGTGCCAGCAGCTTAGGTGCTTCTAAGGCCAACGTCCTGACTTTC. The full variable domain, rest sourced from reference TRBV7-9 and TRBJ2-6, is DTGVSQNPRHKITKRGQNVTFRCDPISEHNRLYWYRQTLGQGPEFLTYFQNEAQLEKSRLLSDRFSAERPKGSFSTLEIQRTEQGDSAMYLCASSLGASKANVLTFGAGSRLTVL.